This T cell receptor beta chain was identified during a study of T-cell memory formation after mild COVID-19. Study-wide points: Contracting clones from day 15 to 85 showed balanced CD4/CD8; later expanders favored CD4+.

This CDR3 is built from 13 residues. Trimming took off 9 bases at V and 4 bases at J, with 16 bases between the two ends. The germline gives CDR1 MNHEY, CDR2 SMNVEV (reference sequence). The TCR alpha and TCR beta cDNA libraries, bearing sample barcodes and UMIs, were generated by 5'RACE using constant-segment primers. TCRdb reprocessed the 5' RACE reads with MiXCR, giving one entry per CDR3 protein. Among 150,000 to 200,000 distinct CDR3 sequences listed, about a fifth were seen once. On this clonotype: Its antigen is not identified.

The rearrangement joins TRBV27 to TRBJ2-7; D assignment may be TRBD1 or TRBD2 (5 bases each). The TCR originated in an adult woman who had mild COVID-19 (a few samples of this study predate the infection). Cell type and time point are not known. The sequenced material came from PBMCs or a T cell subset sorted from them (not recorded which). The CDR3 protein is CARGTGECYEQYF. The CDR3 DNA reads TGTGCCAGAGGGACCGGAGAATGTTACGAGCAGTACTTC.